This T cell receptor beta chain stems from a study of CD8+ T cells in alopecia areata. As to treatment: oral pan-JAK inhibitor, 5-10 mg twice daily. After removal of 1 base from V and 1 base from J, the junction contained 0 bases not matched to a gene. CDR3 length equals 15 residues. Germline lookup yields CDR1 LGHNA and CDR2 YSLEER. cDNA prepared by RNA extraction and subsequent reverse transcription served as the template for sequencing. Repertoires were generated with immunoSEQ multiplex PCR, while TCRdb's copy carries only in-frame clones and drops some. The repertoire holds roughly 140,000 clones, with roughly 82% as singletons.

This clonotype originated in a human donor with alopecia areata. The chain has TRBV4-3 and TRBJ2-2; 7 bases map to TRBD1. This specimen was CD8+ T cells sorted from blood, taken at week 4, from a patient treated with tofacitinib. The CDR3 sequence is CASSQGTGNTGELFF. The DNA for the CDR3 is TGCGCCAGCAGCCAAGGGACAGGGAACACCGGGGAGCTGTTTTTT.